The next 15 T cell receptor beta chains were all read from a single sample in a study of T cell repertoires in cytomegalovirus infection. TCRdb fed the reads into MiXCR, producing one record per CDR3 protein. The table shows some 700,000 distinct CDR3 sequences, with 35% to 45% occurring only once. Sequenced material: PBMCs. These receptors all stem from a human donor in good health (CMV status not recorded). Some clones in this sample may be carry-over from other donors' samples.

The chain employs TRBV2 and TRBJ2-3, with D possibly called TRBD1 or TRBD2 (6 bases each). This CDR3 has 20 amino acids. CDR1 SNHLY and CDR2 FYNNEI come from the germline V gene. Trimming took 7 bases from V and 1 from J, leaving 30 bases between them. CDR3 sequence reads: CASMPPQRGANSHGTDTQYF. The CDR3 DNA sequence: TGTGCCAGCATGCCCCCCCAGAGGGGGGCTAACTCCCATGGCACAGATACGCAGTATTTT.

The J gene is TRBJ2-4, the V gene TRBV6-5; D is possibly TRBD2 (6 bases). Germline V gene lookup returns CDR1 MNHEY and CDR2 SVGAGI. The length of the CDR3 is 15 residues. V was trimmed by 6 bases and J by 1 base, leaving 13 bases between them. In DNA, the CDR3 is TGTGCCAGCAGAGCGCTGGGGGGTGCCAAAAACATTCAGTACTTC. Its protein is CASRALGGAKNIQYF.

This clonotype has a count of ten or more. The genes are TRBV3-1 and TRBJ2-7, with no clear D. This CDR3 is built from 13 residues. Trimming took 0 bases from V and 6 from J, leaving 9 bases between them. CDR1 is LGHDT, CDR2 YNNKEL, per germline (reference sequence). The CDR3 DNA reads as TGTGCCAGCAGCCAAGAAGTGATGCGCGAGCAGTACTTC. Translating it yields CASSQEVMREQYF.

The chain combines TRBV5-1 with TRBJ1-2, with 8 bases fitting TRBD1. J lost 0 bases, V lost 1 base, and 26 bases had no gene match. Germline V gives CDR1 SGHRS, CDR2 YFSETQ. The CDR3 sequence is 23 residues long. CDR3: CASSLWSRDRSGRKAPTNYGYTF. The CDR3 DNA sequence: TGCGCCAGCAGCTTGTGGTCAAGGGACAGGTCGGGCCGCAAAGCTCCAACTAACTATGGCTACACCTTC. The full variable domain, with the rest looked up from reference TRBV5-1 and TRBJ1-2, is KAGVTQTPRYLIKTRGQQVTLSCSPISGHRSVSWYQQTPGQGLQFLFEYFSETQRNKGNFPGRFSGRQFSNSRSEMNVSTLELGDSALYLCASSLWSRDRSGRKAPTNYGYTFGSGTRLTVV.

The CDR3 DNA sequence: TGTGCCAGCAGTTACTCTACGCAGGGGACGTATGGCTACACCTTC. Translating it yields CASSYSTQGTYGYTF. The rearrangement uses TRBV6-5 and TRBJ1-2; perhaps TRBD1 as D (6 bases). The CDR3 runs to 15 residues. Germline assignment: CDR1 MNHEY and CDR2 SVGAGI. Trimming shortened V by 0 bases and J by 5 bases, and 13 bases separated the two germline ends.

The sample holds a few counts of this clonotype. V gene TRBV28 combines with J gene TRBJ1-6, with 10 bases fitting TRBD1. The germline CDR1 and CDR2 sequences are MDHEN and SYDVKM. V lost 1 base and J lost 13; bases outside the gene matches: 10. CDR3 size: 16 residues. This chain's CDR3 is CASSLLTGTGVRPLHF. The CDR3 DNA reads TGTGCCAGCAGTTTATTAACCGGGACAGGGGTGCGGCCCCTCCACTTT.

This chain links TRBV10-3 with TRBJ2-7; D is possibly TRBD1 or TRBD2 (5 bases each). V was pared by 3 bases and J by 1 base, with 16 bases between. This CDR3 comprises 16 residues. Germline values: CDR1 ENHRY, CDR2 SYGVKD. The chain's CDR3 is CAISDPARDRSYEQYF. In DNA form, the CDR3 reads TGTGCCATCAGTGATCCCGCCCGGGACCGATCCTACGAGCAGTACTTC.

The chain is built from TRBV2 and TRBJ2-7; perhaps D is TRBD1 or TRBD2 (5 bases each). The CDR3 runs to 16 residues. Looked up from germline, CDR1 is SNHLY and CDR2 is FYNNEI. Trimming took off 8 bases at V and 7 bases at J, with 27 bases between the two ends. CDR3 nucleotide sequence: TGTGCCAGCCAGAATCCCGGGGCAGGGAAGTACTGGGAGCAGTACTTC. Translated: CASQNPGAGKYWEQYF.

The CDR3 DNA sequence: TGTGCCAGCACCCACGGGGTTTTTCTCAATCAGCCCCAGCATTTT. This encodes CASTHGVFLNQPQHF. V is TRBV28 and J is TRBJ1-5; D call uncertain. Germline CDR1 and CDR2: MDHEN and SYDVKM. There are 15 residues in the CDR3. V lost 7 bases and J 3 bases, leaving 16 bases between the germline ends.

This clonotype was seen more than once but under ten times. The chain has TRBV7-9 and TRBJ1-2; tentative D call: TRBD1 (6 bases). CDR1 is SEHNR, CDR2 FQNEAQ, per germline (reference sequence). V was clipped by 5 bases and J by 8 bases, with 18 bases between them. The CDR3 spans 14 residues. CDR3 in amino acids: CASSPQGSLDGYTF. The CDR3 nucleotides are TGTGCCAGCAGCCCACAGGGAAGTCTTGACGGCTACACCTTC.

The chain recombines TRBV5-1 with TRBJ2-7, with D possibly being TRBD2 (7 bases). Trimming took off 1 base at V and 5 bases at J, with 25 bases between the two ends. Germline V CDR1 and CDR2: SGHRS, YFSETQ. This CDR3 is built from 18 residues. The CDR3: CASSLRVQQGGAANEQYF. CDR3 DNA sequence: TGCGCCAGCAGCTTGAGAGTTCAACAGGGAGGGGCGGCTAACGAGCAGTACTTC.

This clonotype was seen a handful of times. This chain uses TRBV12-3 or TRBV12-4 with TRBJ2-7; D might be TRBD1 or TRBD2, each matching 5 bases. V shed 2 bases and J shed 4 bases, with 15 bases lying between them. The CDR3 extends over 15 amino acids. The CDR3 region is CASSLTSEGLYEQYF. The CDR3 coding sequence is TGTGCCAGCAGTTTAACCTCCGAGGGGTTATACGAGCAGTACTTC.

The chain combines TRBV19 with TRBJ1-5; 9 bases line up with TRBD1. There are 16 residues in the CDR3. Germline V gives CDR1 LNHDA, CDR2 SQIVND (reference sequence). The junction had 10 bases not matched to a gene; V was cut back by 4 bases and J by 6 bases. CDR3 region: CASSNTRGTGTQPQHF. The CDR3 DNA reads TGTGCCAGTAGTAACACGCGGGGGACAGGGACTCAGCCCCAGCATTTT.

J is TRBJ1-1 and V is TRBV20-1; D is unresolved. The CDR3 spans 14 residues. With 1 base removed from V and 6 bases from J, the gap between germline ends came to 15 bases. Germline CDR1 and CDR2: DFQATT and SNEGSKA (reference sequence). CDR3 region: CSARGTLGVAEAFF. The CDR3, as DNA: TGCAGTGCTAGAGGTACACTCGGGGTGGCTGAAGCTTTCTTT.

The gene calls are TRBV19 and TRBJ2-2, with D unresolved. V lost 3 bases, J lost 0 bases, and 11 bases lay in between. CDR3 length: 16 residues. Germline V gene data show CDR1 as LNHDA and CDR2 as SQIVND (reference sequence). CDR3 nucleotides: TGTGCCAGTAGTATTCCCAGACTGACGAACACCGGGGAGCTGTTTTTT. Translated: CASSIPRLTNTGELFF.